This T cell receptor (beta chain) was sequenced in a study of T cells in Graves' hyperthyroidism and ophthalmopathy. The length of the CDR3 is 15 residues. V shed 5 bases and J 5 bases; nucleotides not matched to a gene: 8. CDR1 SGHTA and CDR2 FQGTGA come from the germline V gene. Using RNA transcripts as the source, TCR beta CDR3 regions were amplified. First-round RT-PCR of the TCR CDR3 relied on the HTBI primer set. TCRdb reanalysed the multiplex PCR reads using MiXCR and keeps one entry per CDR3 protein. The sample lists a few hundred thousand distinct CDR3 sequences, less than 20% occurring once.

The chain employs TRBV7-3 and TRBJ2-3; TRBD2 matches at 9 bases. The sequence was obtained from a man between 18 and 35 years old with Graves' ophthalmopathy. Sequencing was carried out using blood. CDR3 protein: CASSRQAGGRDTQYF. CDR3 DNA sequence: TGTGCCAGCAGCCGCCAGGCGGGGGGGCGAGATACGCAGTATTTT.